Each of the 5 T cell receptor beta chains below was sequenced from the same sample in a study of T cell repertoires in cytomegalovirus infection. TCRdb redid the calling of the reads with MiXCR, one entry per CDR3 protein. The sample contains 350,000 to 550,000 distinct CDR3 sequences, roughly 31% of which appear only once. The sequencing sample was made of PBMCs. The receptors were sampled from a human donor in good health (CMV status not recorded). Some clones in this sample may be carry-over from other donors' samples.

Turning to this clonotype: One base away lies a much larger clone, so this may be a sequencing read error. The V gene is TRBV6-2 or TRBV6-3, the J gene TRBJ1-5; the D gene is possibly TRBD1 (5 bases). The CDR3 is 14 residues long. Germline assignment: CDR1 MNHEY and CDR2 SVGEGT. CDR3 protein: CASSPMGTNQLQHF. The CDR3 bases are TGTGCCAGCAGCCCCATGGGGACGAATCAGCTCCAGCATTTT.

The chain carries TRBV10-3 and TRBJ2-2; no clear D. The germline V gene encodes CDR1 ENHRY and CDR2 SYGVKD. The CDR3 loop spans 12 amino acids. Trimming stripped 9 bases from V and 7 bases from J, with 12 bases between. The CDR3 loop reads CAISRTNGELFF. DNA of the CDR3: TGTGCCATATCGAGGACGAACGGGGAGCTGTTTTTT.

Points on this clonotype: A much larger clone lies a single base off, so this may be a read error. The chain couples TRBV10-3 to TRBJ2-1; 10 bases fit TRBD2. This CDR3 has 17 amino acids. Germline loops: CDR1 ENHRY, CDR2 SYGVKD. The CDR3 region is CALSEPTSGTLYNEQFF. DNA of the CDR3: TGTGCCCTCAGTGAACCCACTAGCGGGACTCTCTACAATGAGCAGTTCTTC.

The CDR3 sequence: CAAGTEAYEQYF. In DNA form, the CDR3 reads TGTGCCGCCGGGACAGAAGCCTACGAGCAGTACTTC. This rearrangement joins TRBV7-9 to TRBJ2-7; 7 nucleotides align to TRBD1. Trimming cost V 11 bases and J 2 bases; bases outside gene matches: 6. Per germline, CDR1 SEHNR and CDR2 FQNEAQ (reference sequence). CDR3 length equals 12 residues.

V and J are TRBV2 and TRBJ2-6; D might be TRBD2 (6 bases). Trimming took off 0 bases at V and 3 bases at J, with 12 bases between the two ends. CDR1 and CDR2 (germline): SNHLY, FYNNEI. The CDR3 consists of 17 residues. CDR3 in amino acids: CASSEAGGTYGANVLTF. In DNA form, the CDR3 reads TGTGCCAGCAGTGAAGCCGGAGGGACCTATGGGGCCAACGTCCTGACTTTC.